This TCR beta chain emerged from a study of shared clonotypes between healthy human individuals. For the study at large: Contributing individuals were two females and three males aged 18 to 49. Overall study results and limits: The represented genetic and exposure-history diversity was limited by the small number of donors.

About this clone itself: Its antigen is not known. This specimen includes other DNA sequences encoding the same CDR3.

Produced via immunoSEQ multiplex PCR; TCRdb's table is partial and in-frame only. The data hold around 2.3 million clones, with approximately 94% observed a single time. Material for sequencing was naive CD4+ T cells sorted from blood. The subset here: CD45RA+ positively selected. The source of this sequence is a man in his late teens or twenties in good health.

The CDR3 region has the DNA TGCGCCAGCAGCCTTGACACTCCAAACACTGAAGCTTTCTTT. Translated: CASSLDTPNTEAFF. This sequence joins TRBV5-1 and TRBJ1-1, with D hard to call. The CDR3 runs 14 residues. Trimming cost V 4 bases and J 2 bases, with 12 bases left between them. Germline values: CDR1 SGHRS, CDR2 YFSETQ.